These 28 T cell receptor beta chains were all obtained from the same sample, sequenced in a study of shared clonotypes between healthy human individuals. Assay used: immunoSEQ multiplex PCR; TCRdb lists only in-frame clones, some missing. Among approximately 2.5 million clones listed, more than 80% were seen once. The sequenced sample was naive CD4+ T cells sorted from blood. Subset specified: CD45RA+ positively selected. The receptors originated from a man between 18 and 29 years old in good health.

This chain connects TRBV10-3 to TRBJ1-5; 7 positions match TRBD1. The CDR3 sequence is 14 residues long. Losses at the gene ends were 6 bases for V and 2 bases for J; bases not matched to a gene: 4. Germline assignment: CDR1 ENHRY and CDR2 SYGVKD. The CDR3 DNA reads TGTGCCATCAGCAGGGGGAGCGGCAATCAGCCCCAGCATTTT. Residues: CAISRGSGNQPQHF.

The DNA of the CDR3 is TGTGCCAGCTCGCCCGAGCAGTACTTC. Translation: CASSPEQYF. The chain uses TRBV6-5 and TRBJ2-7, with D uncertain. Germline loops: CDR1 MNHEY, CDR2 SVGAGI. This CDR3 comprises 9 residues. V was shortened by 8 bases and J by 6 bases, with 5 bases between the two germline ends.

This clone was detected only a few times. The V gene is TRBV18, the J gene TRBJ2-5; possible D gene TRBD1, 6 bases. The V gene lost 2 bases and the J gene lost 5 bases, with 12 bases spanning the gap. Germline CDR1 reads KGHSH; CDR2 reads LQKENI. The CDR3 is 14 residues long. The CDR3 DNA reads TGTGCCAGCTCACCATACAGGGCAGGGGAGACCCAGTACTTC. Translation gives CASSPYRAGETQYF. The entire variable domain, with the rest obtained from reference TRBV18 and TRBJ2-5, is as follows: NAGVMQNPRHLVRRRGQEARLRCSPMKGHSHVYWYRQLPEEGLKFMVYLQKENIIDESGMPKERFSAEFPKEGPSILRIQQVVRGDSAAYFCASSPYRAGETQYFGPGTRLLVL.

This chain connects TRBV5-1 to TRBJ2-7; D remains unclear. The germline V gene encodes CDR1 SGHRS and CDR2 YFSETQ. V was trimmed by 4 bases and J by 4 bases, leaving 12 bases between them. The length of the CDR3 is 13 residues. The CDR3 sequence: CASSIVSPYEQYF. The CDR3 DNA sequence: TGCGCCAGCAGCATAGTCTCCCCGTACGAGCAGTACTTC. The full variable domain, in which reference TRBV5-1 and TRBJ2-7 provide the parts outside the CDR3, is KAGVTQTPRYLIKTRGQQVTLSCSPISGHRSVSWYQQTPGQGLQFLFEYFSETQRNKGNFPGRFSGRQFSNSRSEMNVSTLELGDSALYLCASSIVSPYEQYFGPGTRLTVT.

CDR3 protein: CASSFGLAGGYEQYF. CDR3 nucleotides: TGTGCCAGCAGCTTTGGACTAGCGGGAGGGTACGAGCAGTACTTC. This chain connects TRBV7-2 to TRBJ2-7, with 15 positions matching TRBD2. The CDR3 loop spans 15 amino acids. The germline V gene has CDR1 SGHTA and CDR2 FQGNSA. Trimming removed 3 bases from V and 4 bases from J; junction bases left unmatched: 1. Complete variable domain (other parts from reference TRBV7-2 and TRBJ2-7): GAGVSQSPSNKVTEKGKDVELRCDPISGHTALYWYRQSLGQGLEFLIYFQGNSAPDKSGLPSDRFSAERTGGSVSTLTIQRTQQEDSAVYLCASSFGLAGGYEQYFGPGTRLTVT.

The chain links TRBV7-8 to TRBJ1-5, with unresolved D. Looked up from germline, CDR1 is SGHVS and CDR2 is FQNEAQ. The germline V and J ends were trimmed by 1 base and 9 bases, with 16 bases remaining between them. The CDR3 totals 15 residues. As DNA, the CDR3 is TGTGCCAGCAGCTTAGGAATAGTTGACGGCCTGCCCCAGCATTTT. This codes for CASSLGIVDGLPQHF.

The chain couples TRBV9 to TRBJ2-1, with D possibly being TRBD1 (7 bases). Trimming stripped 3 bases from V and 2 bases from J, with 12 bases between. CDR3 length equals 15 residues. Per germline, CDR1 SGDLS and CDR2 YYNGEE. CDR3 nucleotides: TGTGCCAGCAGCGCCACAGGGGAGGCCTACAATGAGCAGTTCTTC. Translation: CASSATGEAYNEQFF.

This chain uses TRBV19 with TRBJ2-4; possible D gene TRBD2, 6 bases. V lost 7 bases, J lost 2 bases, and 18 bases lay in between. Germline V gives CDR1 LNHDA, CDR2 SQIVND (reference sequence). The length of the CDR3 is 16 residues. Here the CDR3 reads CASKGSGQLTKNIQYF. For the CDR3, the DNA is TGTGCCAGTAAAGGTAGCGGCCAGCTAACCAAAAACATTCAGTACTTC.

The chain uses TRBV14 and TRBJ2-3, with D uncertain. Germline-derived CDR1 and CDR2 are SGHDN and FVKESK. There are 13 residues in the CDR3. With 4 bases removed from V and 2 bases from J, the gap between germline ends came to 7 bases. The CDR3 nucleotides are TGTGCCAGCAGCCGAAGTAACACAGATACGCAGTATTTT. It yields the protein CASSRSNTDTQYF.

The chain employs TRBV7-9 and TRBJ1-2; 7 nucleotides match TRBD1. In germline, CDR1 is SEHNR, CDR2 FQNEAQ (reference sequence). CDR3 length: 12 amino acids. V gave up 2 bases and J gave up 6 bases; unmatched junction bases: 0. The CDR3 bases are TGTGCCAGCAGCTTAACAGGGGATGGCTACACCTTC. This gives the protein CASSLTGDGYTF.

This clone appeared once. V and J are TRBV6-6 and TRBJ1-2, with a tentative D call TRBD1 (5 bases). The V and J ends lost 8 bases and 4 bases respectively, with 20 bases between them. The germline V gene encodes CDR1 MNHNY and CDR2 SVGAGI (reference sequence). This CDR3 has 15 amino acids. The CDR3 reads CASDMGAGQGYGYTF. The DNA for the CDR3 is TGTGCCAGCGATATGGGCGCAGGGCAGGGCTATGGCTACACCTTC.

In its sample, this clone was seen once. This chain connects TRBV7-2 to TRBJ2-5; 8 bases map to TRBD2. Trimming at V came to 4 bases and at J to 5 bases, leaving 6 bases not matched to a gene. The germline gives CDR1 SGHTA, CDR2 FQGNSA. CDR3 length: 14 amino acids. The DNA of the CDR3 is TGTGCCAGCAGCTCCTCGGGGGGGCTGGAGACCCAGTACTTC. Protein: CASSSSGGLETQYF.

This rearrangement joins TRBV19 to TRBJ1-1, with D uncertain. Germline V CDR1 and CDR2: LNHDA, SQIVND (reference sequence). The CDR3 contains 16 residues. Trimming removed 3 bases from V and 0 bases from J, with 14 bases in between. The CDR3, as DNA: TGTGCCAGTAGTATTGTTGGGAGGAATCTGAACACTGAAGCTTTCTTT. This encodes CASSIVGRNLNTEAFF.

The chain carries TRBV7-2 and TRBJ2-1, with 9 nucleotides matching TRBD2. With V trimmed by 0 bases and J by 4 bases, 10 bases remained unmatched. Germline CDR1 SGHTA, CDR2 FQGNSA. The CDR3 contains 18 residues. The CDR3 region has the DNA TGTGCCAGCAGCTTAGCGTGGAATGGCGGGAGGGGTTACAATGAGCAGTTCTTC. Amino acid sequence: CASSLAWNGGRGYNEQFF.

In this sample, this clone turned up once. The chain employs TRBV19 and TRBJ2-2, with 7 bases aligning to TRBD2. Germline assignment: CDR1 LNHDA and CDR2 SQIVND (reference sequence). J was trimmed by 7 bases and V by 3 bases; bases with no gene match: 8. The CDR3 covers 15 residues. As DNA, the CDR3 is TGTGCCAGTAGTATCGGACTAGGAAAGTACGGGGAGCTGTTTTTT. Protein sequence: CASSIGLGKYGELFF.

The CDR3 DNA is TGTGCCAGCAGAAGGGGTTTCGATCAGCCCCAGCATTTT. Translated: CASRRGFDQPQHF. The chain is built from TRBV27 and TRBJ1-5, with D perhaps matching TRBD1 (5 bases). The CDR3 loop spans 13 amino acids. The V end was cut by 6 bases, the J end by 5 bases, with 11 bases between. Germline loops: CDR1 MNHEY, CDR2 SMNVEV (reference sequence).

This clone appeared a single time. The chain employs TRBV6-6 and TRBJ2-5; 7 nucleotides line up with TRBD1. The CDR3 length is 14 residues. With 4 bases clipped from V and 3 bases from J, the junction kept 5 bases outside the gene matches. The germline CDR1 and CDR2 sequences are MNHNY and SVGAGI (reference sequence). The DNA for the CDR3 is TGTGCCAGCAGTTCCCCCGACAGGGAAGAGACCCAGTACTTC. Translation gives CASSSPDREETQYF.

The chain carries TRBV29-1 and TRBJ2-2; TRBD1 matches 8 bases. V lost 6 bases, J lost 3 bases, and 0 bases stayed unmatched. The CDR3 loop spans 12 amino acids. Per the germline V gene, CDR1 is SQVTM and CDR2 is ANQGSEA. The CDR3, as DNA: TGCAGCGTGGGACAGGACACCGGGGAGCTGTTTTTT. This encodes CSVGQDTGELFF.

For the CDR3, the DNA is TGCGCCAGCAGCCAACCGGAGACGAACTATGGCTACACCTTC. It is translated as CASSQPETNYGYTF. This chain connects TRBV4-1 to TRBJ1-2; the D is unclear. Looked up from germline, CDR1 is MGHRA and CDR2 is YSYEKL. Trimming took 2 bases from V and 2 from J, leaving 9 bases between them. CDR3 length equals 14 residues.

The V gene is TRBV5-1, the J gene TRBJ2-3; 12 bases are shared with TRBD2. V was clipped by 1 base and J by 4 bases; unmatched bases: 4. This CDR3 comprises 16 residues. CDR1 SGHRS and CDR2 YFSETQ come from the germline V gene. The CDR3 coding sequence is TGCGCCAGCAGCTTGACACTAGCGGGAGGTGCAGATACGCAGTATTTT. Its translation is CASSLTLAGGADTQYF.

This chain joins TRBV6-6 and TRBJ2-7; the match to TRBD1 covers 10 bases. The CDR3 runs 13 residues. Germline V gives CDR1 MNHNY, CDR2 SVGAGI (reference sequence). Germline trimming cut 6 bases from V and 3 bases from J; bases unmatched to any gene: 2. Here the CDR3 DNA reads TGTGCCAGCAGAGGGGACAGGGGCTACGAGCAGTACTTC. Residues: CASRGDRGYEQYF.

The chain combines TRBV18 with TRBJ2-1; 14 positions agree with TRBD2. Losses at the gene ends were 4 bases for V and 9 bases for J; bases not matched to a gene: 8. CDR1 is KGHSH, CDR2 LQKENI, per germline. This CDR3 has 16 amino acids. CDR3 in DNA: TGTGCCAGCTCACTGCCCGGGACTAGCGGGAGAGGTGAGCAGTTCTTC. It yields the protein CASSLPGTSGRGEQFF.

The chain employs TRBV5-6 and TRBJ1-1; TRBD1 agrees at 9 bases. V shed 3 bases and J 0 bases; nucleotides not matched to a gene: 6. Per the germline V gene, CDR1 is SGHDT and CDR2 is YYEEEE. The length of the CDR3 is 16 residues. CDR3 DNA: TGTGCCAGCAGCTCCACCGGGACAGGGATGAACACTGAAGCTTTCTTT. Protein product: CASSSTGTGMNTEAFF.

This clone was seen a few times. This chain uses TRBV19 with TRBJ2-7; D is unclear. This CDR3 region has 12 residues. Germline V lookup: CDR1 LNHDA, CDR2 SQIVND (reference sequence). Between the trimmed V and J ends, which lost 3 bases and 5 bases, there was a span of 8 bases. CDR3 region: CASSIGWDEQYF. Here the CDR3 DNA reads TGTGCCAGTAGTATCGGCTGGGACGAGCAGTACTTC.

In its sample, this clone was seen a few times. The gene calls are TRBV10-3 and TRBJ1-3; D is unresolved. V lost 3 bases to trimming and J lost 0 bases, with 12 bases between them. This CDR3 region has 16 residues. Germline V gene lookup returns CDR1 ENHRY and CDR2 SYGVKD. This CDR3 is CAISEVRRNSGNTIYF. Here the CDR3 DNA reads TGTGCCATCAGTGAAGTCCGGCGCAACTCTGGAAACACCATATATTTT.

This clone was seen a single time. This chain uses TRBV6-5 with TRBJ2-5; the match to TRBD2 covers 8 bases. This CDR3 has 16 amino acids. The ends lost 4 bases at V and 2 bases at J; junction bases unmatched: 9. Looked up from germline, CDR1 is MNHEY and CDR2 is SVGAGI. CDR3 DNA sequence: TGTGCCAGCAGTTCCGGGAGGGCCCCCTCTCAAGAGACCCAGTACTTC. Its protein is CASSSGRAPSQETQYF.

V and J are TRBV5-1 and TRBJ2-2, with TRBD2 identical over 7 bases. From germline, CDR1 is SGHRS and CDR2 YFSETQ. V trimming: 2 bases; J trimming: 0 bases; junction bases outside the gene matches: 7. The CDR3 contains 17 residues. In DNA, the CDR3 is TGCGCCAGCAGCTTATCTACGGCGGGAGCGAACACCGGGGAGCTGTTTTTT. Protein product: CASSLSTAGANTGELFF.

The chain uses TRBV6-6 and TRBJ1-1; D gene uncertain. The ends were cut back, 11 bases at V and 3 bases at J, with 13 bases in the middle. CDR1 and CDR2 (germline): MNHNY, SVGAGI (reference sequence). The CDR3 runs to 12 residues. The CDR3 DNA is TGTGCCGGTCGTTCATCGGACACTGAAGCTTTCTTT. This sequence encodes CAGRSSDTEAFF.